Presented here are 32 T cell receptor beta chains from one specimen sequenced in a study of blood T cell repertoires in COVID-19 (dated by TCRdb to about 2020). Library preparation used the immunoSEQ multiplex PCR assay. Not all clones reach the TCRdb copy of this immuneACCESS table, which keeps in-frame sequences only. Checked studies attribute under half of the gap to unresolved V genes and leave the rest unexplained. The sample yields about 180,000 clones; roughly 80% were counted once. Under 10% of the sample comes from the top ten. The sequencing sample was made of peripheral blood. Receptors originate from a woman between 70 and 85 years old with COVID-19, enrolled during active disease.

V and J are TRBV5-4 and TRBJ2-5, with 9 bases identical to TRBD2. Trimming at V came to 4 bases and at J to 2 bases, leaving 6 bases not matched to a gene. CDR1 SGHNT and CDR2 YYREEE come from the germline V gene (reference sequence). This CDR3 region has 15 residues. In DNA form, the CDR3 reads TGTGCCAGCAGCCCACTTAGCGGGGGACAAGAGACCCAGTACTTC. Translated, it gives CASSPLSGGQETQYF. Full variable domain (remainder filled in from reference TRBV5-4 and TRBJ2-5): ETGVTQSPTHLIKTRGQQVTLRCSSQSGHNTVSWYQQALGQGPQFIFQYYREEENGRGNFPPRFSGLQFPNYSSELNVNALELDDSALYLCASSPLSGGQETQYFGPGTRLLVL.

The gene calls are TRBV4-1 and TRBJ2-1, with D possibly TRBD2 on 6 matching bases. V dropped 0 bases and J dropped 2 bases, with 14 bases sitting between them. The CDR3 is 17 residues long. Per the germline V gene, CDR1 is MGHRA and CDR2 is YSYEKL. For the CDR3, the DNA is TGCGCCAGCAGCCAAGATATCGAAGGCGGGGCCTACAATGAGCAGTTCTTC. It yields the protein CASSQDIEGGAYNEQFF.

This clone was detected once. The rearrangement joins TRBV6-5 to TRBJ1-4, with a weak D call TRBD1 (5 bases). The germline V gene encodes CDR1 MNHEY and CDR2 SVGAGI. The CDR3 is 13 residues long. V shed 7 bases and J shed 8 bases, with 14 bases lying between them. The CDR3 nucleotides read TGTGCCAGCATCTTCCCTGGGGGGGAAAAACTGTTTTTT. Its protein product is CASIFPGGEKLFF.

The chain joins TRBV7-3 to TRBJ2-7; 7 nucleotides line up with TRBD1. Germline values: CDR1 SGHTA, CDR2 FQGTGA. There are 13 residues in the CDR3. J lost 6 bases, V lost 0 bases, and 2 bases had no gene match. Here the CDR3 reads CASSLTSGGEQYF. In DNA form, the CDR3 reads TGTGCCAGCAGCTTAACCTCAGGGGGCGAGCAGTACTTC.

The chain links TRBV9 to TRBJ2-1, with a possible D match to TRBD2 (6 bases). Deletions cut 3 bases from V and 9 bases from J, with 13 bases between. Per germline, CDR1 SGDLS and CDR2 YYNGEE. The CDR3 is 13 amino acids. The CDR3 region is CASSALTSSEQFF. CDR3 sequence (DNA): TGTGCCAGCAGCGCCCTCACTAGCTCTGAGCAGTTCTTC.

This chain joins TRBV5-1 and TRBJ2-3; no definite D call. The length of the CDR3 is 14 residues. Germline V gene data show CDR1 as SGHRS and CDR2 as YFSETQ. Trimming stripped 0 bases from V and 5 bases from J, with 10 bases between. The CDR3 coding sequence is TGCGCCAGCAGCTTGGTTGAGGTGGGAGATACGCAGTATTTT. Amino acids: CASSLVEVGDTQYF.

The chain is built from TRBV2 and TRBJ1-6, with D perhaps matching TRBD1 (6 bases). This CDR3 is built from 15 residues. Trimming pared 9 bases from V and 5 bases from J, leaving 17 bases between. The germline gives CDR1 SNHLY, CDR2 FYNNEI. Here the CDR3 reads CASSPQTGNNSPLHF. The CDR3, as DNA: TGTGCCAGTTCGCCTCAGACAGGAAATAATTCACCCCTCCACTTT.

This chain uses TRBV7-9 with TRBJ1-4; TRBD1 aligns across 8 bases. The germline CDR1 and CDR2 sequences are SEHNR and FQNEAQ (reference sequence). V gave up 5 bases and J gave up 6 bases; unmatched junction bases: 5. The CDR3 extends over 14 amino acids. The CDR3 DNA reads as TGTGCCAGCAGCCTGGACAGGGTGTATGAAAAACTGTTTTTT. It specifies CASSLDRVYEKLFF. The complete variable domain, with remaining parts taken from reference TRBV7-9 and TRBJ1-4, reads DTGVSQNPRHKITKRGQNVTFRCDPISEHNRLYWYRQTLGQGPEFLTYFQNEAQLEKSRLLSDRFSAERPKGSFSTLEIQRTEQGDSAMYLCASSLDRVYEKLFFGSGTQLSVL.

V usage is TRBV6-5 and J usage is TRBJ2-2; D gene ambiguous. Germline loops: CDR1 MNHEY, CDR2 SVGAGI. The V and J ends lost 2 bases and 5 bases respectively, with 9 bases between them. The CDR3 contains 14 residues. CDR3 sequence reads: CASSYREYTGELFF. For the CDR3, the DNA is TGTGCCAGCAGTTACCGCGAGTATACCGGGGAGCTGTTTTTT.

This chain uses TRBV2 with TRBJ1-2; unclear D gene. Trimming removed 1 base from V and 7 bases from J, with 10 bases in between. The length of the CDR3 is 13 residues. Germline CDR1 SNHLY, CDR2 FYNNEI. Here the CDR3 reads CASSEGRFGGYTF. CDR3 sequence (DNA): TGTGCCAGCAGTGAAGGGAGATTCGGTGGCTACACCTTC.

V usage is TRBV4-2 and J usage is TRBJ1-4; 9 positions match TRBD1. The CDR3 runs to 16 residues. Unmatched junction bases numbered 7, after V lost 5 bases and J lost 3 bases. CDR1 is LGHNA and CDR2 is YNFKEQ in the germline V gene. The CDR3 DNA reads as TGTGCCAGCAGCTTCACAGGGGGCGATTCTAATGAAAAACTGTTTTTT. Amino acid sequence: CASSFTGGDSNEKLFF.

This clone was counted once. CDR3 region: CASSLTGSGYGYTF. CDR3 nucleotide sequence: TGTGCCAGCAGCCTAACAGGGTCAGGCTATGGCTACACCTTC. The chain uses TRBV7-2 and TRBJ1-2; weak D call: TRBD1 (6 bases). Germline values: CDR1 SGHTA, CDR2 FQGNSA. V shed 5 bases and J shed 4 bases, with 14 bases lying between them. This CDR3 comprises 14 residues.

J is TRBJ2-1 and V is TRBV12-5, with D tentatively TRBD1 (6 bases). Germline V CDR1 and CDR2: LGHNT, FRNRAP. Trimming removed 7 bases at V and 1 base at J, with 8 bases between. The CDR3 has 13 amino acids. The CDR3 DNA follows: TGTGCTAGTGAAGGGGGTTCCTACAATGAGCAGTTCTTC. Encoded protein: CASEGGSYNEQFF.

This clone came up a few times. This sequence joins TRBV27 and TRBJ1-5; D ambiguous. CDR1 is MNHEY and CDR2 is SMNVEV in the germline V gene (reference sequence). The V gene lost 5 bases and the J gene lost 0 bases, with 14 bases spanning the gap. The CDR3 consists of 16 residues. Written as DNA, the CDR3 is TGTGCCAGCAGTCCCGCAGGCAGATATAGCAATCAGCCCCAGCATTTT. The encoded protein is CASSPAGRYSNQPQHF.

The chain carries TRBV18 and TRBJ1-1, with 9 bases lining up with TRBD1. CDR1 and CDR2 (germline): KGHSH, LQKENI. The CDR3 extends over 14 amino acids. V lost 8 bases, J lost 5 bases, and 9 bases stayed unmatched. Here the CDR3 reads CASVKQGAGTEAFF. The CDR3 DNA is TGTGCCAGCGTAAAACAGGGGGCCGGGACTGAAGCTTTCTTT. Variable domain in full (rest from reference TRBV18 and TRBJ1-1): NAGVMQNPRHLVRRRGQEARLRCSPMKGHSHVYWYRQLPEEGLKFMVYLQKENIIDESGMPKERFSAEFPKEGPSILRIQQVVRGDSAAYFCASVKQGAGTEAFFGQGTRLTVV.

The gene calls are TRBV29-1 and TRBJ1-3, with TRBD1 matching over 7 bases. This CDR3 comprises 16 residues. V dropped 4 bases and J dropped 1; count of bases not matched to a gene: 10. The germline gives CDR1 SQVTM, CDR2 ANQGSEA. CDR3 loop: CSVVDPNRGSGNTIYF. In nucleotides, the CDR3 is TGCAGCGTTGTCGATCCAAACAGGGGTTCTGGAAACACCATATATTTT.

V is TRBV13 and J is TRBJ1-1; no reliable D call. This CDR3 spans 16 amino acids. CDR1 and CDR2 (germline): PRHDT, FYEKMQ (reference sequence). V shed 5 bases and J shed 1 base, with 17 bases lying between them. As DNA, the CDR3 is TGTGCCAGCAGCCCCGTCGTGGCGGGCTGGAACACTGAAGCTTTCTTT. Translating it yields CASSPVVAGWNTEAFF.

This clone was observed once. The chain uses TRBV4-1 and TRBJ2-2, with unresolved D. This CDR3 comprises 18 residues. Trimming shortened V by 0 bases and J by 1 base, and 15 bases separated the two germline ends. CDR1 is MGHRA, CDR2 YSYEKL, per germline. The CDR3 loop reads CASSQDPTIRGNTGELFF. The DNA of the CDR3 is TGCGCCAGCAGCCAAGATCCGACGATCCGAGGGAACACCGGGGAGCTGTTTTTT.

DNA for the CDR3: TGCAGCGTTTCCCGGGACAGGGATGAAAAACTGTTTTTT. Amino acids: CSVSRDRDEKLFF. The chain combines TRBV29-1 with TRBJ1-4; 9 bases map to TRBD1. CDR3 size: 13 residues. V was pared by 5 bases and J by 6 bases, with 4 bases of the junction left unmatched. Looked up from germline, CDR1 is SQVTM and CDR2 is ANQGSEA.

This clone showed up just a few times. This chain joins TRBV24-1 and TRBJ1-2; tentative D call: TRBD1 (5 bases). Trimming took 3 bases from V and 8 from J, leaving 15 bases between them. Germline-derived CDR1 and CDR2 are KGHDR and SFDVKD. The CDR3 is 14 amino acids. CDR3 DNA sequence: TGTGCCACCAGTGATAGGGGCAGAGCGAGAGGCTACACCTTC. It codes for CATSDRGRARGYTF.

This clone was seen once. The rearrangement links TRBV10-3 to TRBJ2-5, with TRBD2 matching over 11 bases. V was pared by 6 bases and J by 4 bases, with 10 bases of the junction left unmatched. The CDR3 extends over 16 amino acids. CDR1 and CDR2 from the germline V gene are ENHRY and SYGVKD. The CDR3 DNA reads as TGTGCCATCAGGGGGACTAGCGGCAATATCGGAGAGACCCAGTACTTC. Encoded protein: CAIRGTSGNIGETQYF.

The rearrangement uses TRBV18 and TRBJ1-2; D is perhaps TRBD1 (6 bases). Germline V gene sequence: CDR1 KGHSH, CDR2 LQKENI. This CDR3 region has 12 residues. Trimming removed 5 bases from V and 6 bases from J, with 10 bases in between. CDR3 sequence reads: CASSGNRDGYTF. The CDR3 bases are TGTGCCAGCTCAGGAAACAGGGATGGCTACACCTTC.

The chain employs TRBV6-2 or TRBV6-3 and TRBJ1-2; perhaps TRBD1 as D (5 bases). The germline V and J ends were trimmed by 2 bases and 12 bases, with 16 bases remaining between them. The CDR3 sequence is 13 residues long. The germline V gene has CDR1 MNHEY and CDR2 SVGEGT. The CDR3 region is CASSYGAELQHTF. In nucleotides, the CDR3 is TGTGCCAGCAGTTACGGGGCAGAACTACAGCACACCTTC.

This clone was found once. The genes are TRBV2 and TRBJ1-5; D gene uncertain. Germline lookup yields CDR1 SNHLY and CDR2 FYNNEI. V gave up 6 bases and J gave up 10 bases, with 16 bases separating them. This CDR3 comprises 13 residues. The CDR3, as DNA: TGTGCCAGCAGATTGTCAAGGGAGGGACCCCAGCATTTT. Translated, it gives CASRLSREGPQHF.

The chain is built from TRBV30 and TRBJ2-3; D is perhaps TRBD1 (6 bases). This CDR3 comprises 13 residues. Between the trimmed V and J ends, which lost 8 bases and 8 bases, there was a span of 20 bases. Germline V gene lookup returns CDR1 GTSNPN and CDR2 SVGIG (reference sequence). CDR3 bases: TGTGCCGGGCAGGGGATGGCGGGCATTACGCAGTATTTT. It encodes CAGQGMAGITQYF.

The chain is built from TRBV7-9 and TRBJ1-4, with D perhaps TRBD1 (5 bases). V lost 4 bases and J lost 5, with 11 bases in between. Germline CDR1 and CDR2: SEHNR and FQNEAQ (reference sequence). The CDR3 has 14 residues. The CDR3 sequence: CASSSSGLNEKLFF. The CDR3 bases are TGTGCCAGCAGCTCCTCAGGGCTGAATGAAAAACTGTTTTTT.

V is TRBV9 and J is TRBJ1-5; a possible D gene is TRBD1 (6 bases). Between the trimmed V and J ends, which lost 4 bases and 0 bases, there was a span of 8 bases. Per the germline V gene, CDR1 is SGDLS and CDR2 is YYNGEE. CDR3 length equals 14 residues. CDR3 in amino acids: CASSRDTSNQPQHF. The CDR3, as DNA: TGTGCCAGCAGCCGGGACACTAGCAATCAGCCCCAGCATTTT.

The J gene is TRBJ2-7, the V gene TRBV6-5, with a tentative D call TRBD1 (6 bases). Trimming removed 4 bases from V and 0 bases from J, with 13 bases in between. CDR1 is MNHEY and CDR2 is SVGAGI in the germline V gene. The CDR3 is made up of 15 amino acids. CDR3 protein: CASSWGPSSSYEQYF. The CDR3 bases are TGTGCCAGCAGTTGGGGGCCGTCGAGCTCCTACGAGCAGTACTTC.

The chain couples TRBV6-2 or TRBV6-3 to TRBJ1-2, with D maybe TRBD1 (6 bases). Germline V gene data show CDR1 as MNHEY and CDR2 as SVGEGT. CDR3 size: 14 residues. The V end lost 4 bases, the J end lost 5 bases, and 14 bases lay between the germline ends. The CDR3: CASSLTRGAYGYTF. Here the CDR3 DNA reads TGTGCCAGCAGTTTAACACGGGGGGCATATGGCTACACCTTC.

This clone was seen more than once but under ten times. The CDR3 region has the DNA TGTGCCAGCAGCCTCACCGGGACAGGGGGGGGTGAGCAGTTCTTC. Its translation: CASSLTGTGGGEQFF. The chain carries TRBV6-2 or TRBV6-3 and TRBJ2-1; 11 nucleotides align to TRBD1. This CDR3 is built from 15 residues. The germline V gene has CDR1 MNHEY and CDR2 SVGEGT. V shed 6 bases and J 9 bases; nucleotides not matched to a gene: 10.

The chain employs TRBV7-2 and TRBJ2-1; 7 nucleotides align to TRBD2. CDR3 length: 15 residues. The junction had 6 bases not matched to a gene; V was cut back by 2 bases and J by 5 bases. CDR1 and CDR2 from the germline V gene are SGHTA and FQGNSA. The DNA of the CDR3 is TGTGCCAGCAGCTTAAGCAGGGACTACCACAATGAGCAGTTCTTC. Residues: CASSLSRDYHNEQFF.

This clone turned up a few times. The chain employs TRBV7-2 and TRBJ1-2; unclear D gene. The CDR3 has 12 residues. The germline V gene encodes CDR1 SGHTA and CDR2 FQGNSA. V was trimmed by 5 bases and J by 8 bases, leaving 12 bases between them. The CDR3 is CASSPSTGGYTF. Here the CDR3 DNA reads TGTGCCAGCAGCCCCTCGACGGGGGGCTACACCTTC.